A single TCR beta chain is shown here with its context. These data are taken from a study of blood T cell repertoires in COVID-19. The wider study: Samples came from the United States, Italy and Spain, spanning acute and convalescent COVID-19.

Original data processing: Reference gene primer amplification gave nucleated cell count estimates. Using immunoSEQ multiplex PCR, the repertoire was profiled, and TCRdb retains in-frame clones only, with some absent. V and J calls plus clone size are reproduced from that table; the DNA served to infer D and trimming. In the table there are 25,000 to 35,000 clones, about 80% of which are singletons. The CDR3 contains 15 residues. CDR1 MDHEN and CDR2 SYDVKM come from the germline V gene. V was clipped by 6 bases and J by 0 bases, with 14 bases between them. The specimen was peripheral blood. This chain uses TRBV28 with TRBJ1-2; possibly TRBD1 for D (5 bases). This TCR was recovered from an elderly woman with acute or convalescent COVID-19. The CDR3 DNA sequence: TGTGCCAGCAGCATTAACCGGGGGACTAACTATGGCTACACCTTC. This sequence encodes CASSINRGTNYGYTF.